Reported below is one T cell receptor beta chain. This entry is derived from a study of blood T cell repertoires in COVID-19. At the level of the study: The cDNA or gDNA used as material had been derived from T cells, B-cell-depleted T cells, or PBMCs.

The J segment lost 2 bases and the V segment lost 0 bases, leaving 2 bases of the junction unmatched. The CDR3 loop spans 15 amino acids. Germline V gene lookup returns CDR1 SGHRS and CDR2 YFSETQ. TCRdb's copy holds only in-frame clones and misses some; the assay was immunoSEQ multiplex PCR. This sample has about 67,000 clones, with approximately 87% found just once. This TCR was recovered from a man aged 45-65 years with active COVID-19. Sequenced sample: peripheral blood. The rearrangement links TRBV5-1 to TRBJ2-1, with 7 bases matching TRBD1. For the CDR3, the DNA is TGCGCCAGCAGCTTGGAGGGGGCCACCTACAATGAGCAGTTCTTC. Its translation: CASSLEGATYNEQFF.